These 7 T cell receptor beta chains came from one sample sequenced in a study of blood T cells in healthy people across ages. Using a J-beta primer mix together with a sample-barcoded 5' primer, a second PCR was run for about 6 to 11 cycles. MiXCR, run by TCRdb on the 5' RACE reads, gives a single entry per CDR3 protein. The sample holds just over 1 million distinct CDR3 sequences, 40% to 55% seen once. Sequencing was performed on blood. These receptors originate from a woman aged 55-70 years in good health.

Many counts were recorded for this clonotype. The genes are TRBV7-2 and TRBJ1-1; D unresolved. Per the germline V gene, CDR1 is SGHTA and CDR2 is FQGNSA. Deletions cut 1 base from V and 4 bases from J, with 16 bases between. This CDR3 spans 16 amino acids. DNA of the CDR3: TGTGCCAGCAGCTTAGTAGGGTTTTCGGATCGCACTGAAGCTTTCTTT. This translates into CASSLVGFSDRTEAFF.

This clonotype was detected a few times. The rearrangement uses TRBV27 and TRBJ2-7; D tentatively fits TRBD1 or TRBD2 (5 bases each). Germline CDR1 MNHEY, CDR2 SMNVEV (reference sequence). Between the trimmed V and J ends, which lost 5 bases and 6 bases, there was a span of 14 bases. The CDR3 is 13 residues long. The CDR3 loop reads CASSVPGTFEQYF. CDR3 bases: TGTGCCAGCAGTGTCCCCGGGACGTTCGAGCAGTACTTC.

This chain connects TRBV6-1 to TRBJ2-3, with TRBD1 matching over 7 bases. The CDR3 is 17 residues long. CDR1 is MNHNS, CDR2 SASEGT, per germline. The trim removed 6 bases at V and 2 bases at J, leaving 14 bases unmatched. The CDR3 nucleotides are TGTGCCAGCAGGCAGGGGGACAGTAGGAGGATCACAGATACGCAGTATTTT. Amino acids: CASRQGDSRRITDTQYF.

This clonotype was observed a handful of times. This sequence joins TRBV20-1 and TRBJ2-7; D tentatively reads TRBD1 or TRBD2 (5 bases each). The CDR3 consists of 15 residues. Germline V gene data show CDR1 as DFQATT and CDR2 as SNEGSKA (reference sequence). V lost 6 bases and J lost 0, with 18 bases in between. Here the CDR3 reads CSATPDPGTSYEQYF. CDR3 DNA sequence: TGCAGTGCCACCCCGGACCCTGGGACCTCCTACGAGCAGTACTTC.

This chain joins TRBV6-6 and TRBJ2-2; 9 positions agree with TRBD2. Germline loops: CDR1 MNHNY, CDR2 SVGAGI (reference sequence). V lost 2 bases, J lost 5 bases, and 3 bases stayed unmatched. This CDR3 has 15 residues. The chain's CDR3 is CASSYGLAGTGELFF. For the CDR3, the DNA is TGTGCCAGCAGTTACGGTCTAGCGGGAACCGGGGAGCTGTTTTTT.

In DNA, the CDR3 is TGCAGTGCTGCCGCCGGGACTAGCGGGAGGGCCGGTGGAGAGACCCAGTACTTC. It codes for CSAAAGTSGRAGGETQYF. The V gene is TRBV20-1, the J gene TRBJ2-5; 16 bases fit TRBD2. The CDR3 covers 18 residues. V trimming: 5 bases; J trimming: 4 bases; junction bases outside the gene matches: 13. The V gene's germline CDR1 is DFQATT and CDR2 SNEGSKA (reference sequence).

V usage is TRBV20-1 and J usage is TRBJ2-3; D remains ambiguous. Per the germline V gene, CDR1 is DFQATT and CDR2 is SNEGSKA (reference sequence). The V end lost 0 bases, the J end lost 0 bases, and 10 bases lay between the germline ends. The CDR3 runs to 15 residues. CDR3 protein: CSARDVRSSTDTQYF. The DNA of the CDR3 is TGCAGTGCTAGAGATGTCCGATCTAGCACAGATACGCAGTATTTT.